This TCR beta chain was identified during a study of blood T cell repertoires in COVID-19. On the study more broadly: From the United States, Italy and Spain came samples of acute and convalescent COVID-19.

The CDR3 extends over 16 amino acids. J lost 6 bases, V lost 3 bases, and 5 bases had no gene match. CDR1 and CDR2 from the germline V gene are MNHEY and SMNVEV (reference sequence). In the authors' workflow: From reference gene primer amplification, estimates of nucleated cell counts were derived. Measured with immunoSEQ multiplex PCR; TCRdb has only the in-frame clones, and not every one. Clonal size and the V and J genes are those of that table, whereas D and trimming came from the DNA. The sample carries under 200,000 clones, about 80% recorded once. V and J are TRBV27 and TRBJ2-2, with 12 bases lining up with TRBD2. The receptor's source is a woman aged 55 to 70 who had recovered from COVID-19. Sequenced sample: PBMCs or T cells enriched from blood (not recorded which). The CDR3 sequence: CASSFLPSGGAGELFF. Written as DNA, the CDR3 is TGTGCCAGCAGTTTCCTTCCTAGCGGGGGGGCCGGGGAGCTGTTTTTT.